The 20 T cell receptor beta chains given below trace back to one sample, sequenced in a study of CD8 T cells in ankylosing spondylitis. Notes on the study in general: A motif in TCR beta, a set of under ten highly homologous variants, appeared characteristic of ankylosing spondylitis blood.

These receptors' targets are unknown. TCRdb re-called the 5' RACE reads through MiXCR, storing one row per CDR3 protein. The sample lists some 840,000 distinct CDR3 sequences; about 12% were seen once. Sample: blood, either unsorted or a sorted T cell fraction (not recorded which). The receptor set was obtained from a male donor with ankylosing spondylitis.

J is TRBJ1-1 and V is TRBV10-3; D is ambiguous. The germline CDR1 and CDR2 sequences are ENHRY and SYGVKD. This CDR3 spans 11 amino acids. Trimming cost V 10 bases and J 3 bases, with 9 bases left between them. CDR3 in DNA: TGTGCCACAAGGGTTGACACTGAAGCTTTCTTT. Protein product: CATRVDTEAFF.

The V call is TRBV2, the J call TRBJ2-7; D unclear. Trimming shortened V by 7 bases and J by 5 bases, and 12 bases separated the two germline ends. Germline CDR1 reads SNHLY; CDR2 reads FYNNEI. The CDR3 runs to 12 residues. The CDR3 bases are TGTGCCAGCACTCAGTTAGGGAACGAGCAGTACTTC. Translation: CASTQLGNEQYF. The complete variable domain, with remaining parts taken from reference TRBV2 and TRBJ2-7, reads EPEVTQTPSHQVTQMGQEVILRCVPISNHLYFYWYRQILGQKVEFLVSFYNNEISEKSEIFDDQFSVERPDGSNFTLKIRSTKLEDSAMYFCASTQLGNEQYFGPGTRLTVT.

This clonotype was detected many times. The chain carries TRBV20-1 and TRBJ2-1; 8 nucleotides line up with TRBD2. This CDR3 contains 14 residues. Germline V lookup: CDR1 DFQATT, CDR2 SNEGSKA (reference sequence). The trim removed 3 bases at V and 1 base at J, leaving 2 bases unmatched. CDR3 in DNA: TGCAGTGCTAGGCGGGGGGCATCCTACAATGAGCAGTTCTTC. The encoded protein is CSARRGASYNEQFF.

The CDR3 protein is CACRIRWSNYNEQFF. The DNA for the CDR3 is TGTGCCTGTCGAATAAGGTGGTCAAACTACAATGAGCAGTTCTTC. V and J are TRBV7-2 and TRBJ2-1; no clear D. The germline V and J ends were trimmed by 11 bases and 3 bases, with 20 bases remaining between them. This CDR3 spans 15 amino acids. Per the germline V gene, CDR1 is SGHTA and CDR2 is FQGNSA. Complete variable domain (other parts from reference TRBV7-2 and TRBJ2-1): GAGVSQSPSNKVTEKGKDVELRCDPISGHTALYWYRQSLGQGLEFLIYFQGNSAPDKSGLPSDRFSAERTGGSVSTLTIQRTQQEDSAVYLCACRIRWSNYNEQFFGPGTRLTVL.

This clonotype was found a few times. V and J are TRBV7-2 and TRBJ2-3, with TRBD1 identical over 7 bases. V trimming: 6 bases; J trimming: 8 bases; junction bases outside the gene matches: 2. CDR3 length equals 11 residues. Germline V CDR1 and CDR2: SGHTA, FQGNSA. In DNA, the CDR3 is TGTGCCAGCAGTACAGGGGCTACGCAGTATTTT. Amino acids: CASSTGATQYF.

The V call is TRBV7-9, the J call TRBJ1-4; D gene unclear. The V end was cut by 5 bases, the J end by 4 bases, with 20 bases between. The CDR3 runs to 17 residues. CDR1 SEHNR and CDR2 FQNEAQ come from the germline V gene (reference sequence). The CDR3 DNA reads as TGTGCCAGCAGCCCCCCCGGATCCGGGGTATATAATGAAAAACTGTTTTTT. As protein: CASSPPGSGVYNEKLFF.

J is TRBJ2-7 and V is TRBV5-1, with TRBD2 matching over 13 bases. Germline V CDR1 and CDR2: SGHRS, YFSETQ. The length of the CDR3 is 16 residues. J was trimmed by 2 bases and V by 4 bases; bases with no gene match: 6. CDR3 region: CASSRGLAGVTYEQYF. The CDR3 DNA is TGCGCCAGCAGCCGAGGACTAGCGGGAGTAACCTACGAGCAGTACTTC.

The genes are TRBV6-2 or TRBV6-3 and TRBJ2-7; 7 nucleotides line up with TRBD1. Unmatched junction bases numbered 23, after V lost 11 bases and J lost 7 bases. The CDR3 runs 16 residues. Germline CDR1 reads MNHEY; CDR2 reads SVGEGT. The CDR3 spells CASSRGGTAAIEEQYF. CDR3 bases: TGTGCCTCCTCCCGAGGTGGGACAGCTGCGATAGAGGAGCAGTACTTC.

The J gene is TRBJ2-6, the V gene TRBV29-1; 10 bases are shared with TRBD1. V was pared by 4 bases and J by 0 bases, with 3 bases of the junction left unmatched. Per germline, CDR1 SQVTM and CDR2 ANQGSEA. The CDR3 spans 16 residues. This chain's CDR3 is CSVGGTGVSGANVLTF. The CDR3 DNA reads as TGCAGCGTTGGCGGGACAGGGGTCTCTGGGGCCAACGTCCTGACTTTC.

The chain employs TRBV9 and TRBJ2-4; 13 positions match TRBD2. The CDR3 contains 13 residues. Trimming at V came to 4 bases and at J to 11 bases, leaving 3 bases not matched to a gene. Germline values: CDR1 SGDLS, CDR2 YYNGEE. The CDR3 DNA reads TGTGCCAGCAGCCCAGGACTAGCGGGAGTTCAGTACTTC. Protein sequence: CASSPGLAGVQYF.

The chain joins TRBV10-3 to TRBJ2-7; TRBD1 matches at 7 bases. CDR1 ENHRY and CDR2 SYGVKD come from the germline V gene. Trimming removed 2 bases from V and 6 bases from J; junction bases left unmatched: 4. The CDR3 is 13 amino acids. CDR3 protein: CAISEGQVREQYF. DNA of the CDR3: TGTGCCATCAGTGAGGGACAGGTCCGCGAGCAGTACTTC.

The chain uses TRBV15 and TRBJ2-1, with TRBD2 as a possible D gene (6 bases). Trimming shortened V by 0 bases and J by 9 bases, and 18 bases separated the two germline ends. Per germline, CDR1 LNHNV and CDR2 YYDKDF (reference sequence). This CDR3 is 16 amino acids long. The CDR3 region has the DNA TGTGCCACCAGCAGAGAAGGGCTAGCTCTCGGGGGTGAGCAGTTCTTC. Its translation: CATSREGLALGGEQFF.

The chain carries TRBV5-5 and TRBJ1-1; tentative D call: TRBD1 (5 bases). Germline V gene data show CDR1 as SGHKS and CDR2 as YYEKEE (reference sequence). V dropped 4 bases and J dropped 0 bases, with 13 bases sitting between them. The length of the CDR3 is 15 residues. In DNA, the CDR3 is TGTGCCAGCAGCATGGGGGTCTGGCTGAACACTGAAGCTTTCTTT. It codes for CASSMGVWLNTEAFF.

This clonotype was counted many times. The CDR3 sequence is CASSVDIYSYEQYF. CDR3 in DNA: TGTGCCAGCAGCGTCGACATATACTCCTACGAGCAGTACTTC. This rearrangement joins TRBV9 to TRBJ2-7; D gene unclear. This CDR3 contains 14 residues. In germline, CDR1 is SGDLS, CDR2 YYNGEE. Trimming removed 2 bases at V and 0 bases at J, with 9 bases between.

In its sample, this clonotype was seen many times. This sequence joins TRBV11-2 and TRBJ1-2, with 9 bases fitting TRBD1. This CDR3 region has 14 residues. V gave up 5 bases and J gave up 4 bases; unmatched junction bases: 5. The germline gives CDR1 SGHAT, CDR2 FQNNGV. CDR3 sequence (DNA): TGTGCCAGCAGCCCCGGGACAGGGAGCTATGGCTACACCTTC. Residues: CASSPGTGSYGYTF.

This clonotype was seen more than once but under ten times. The CDR3 DNA reads as TGCGCCAGCAGCTCAGGGACCCGGGACAGAAGCTCCTACGAGCAGTACTTC. Amino acid sequence: CASSSGTRDRSSYEQYF. The rearrangement joins TRBV5-1 to TRBJ2-7, with 7 bases identical to TRBD1. Trimming took 3 bases from V and 0 from J; bases not matched to a gene: 12. Germline V gene sequence: CDR1 SGHRS, CDR2 YFSETQ. The CDR3 loop spans 17 amino acids.

The chain has TRBV7-2 and TRBJ2-7; 7 nucleotides agree with TRBD1. Germline CDR1 reads SGHTA; CDR2 reads FQGNSA. This CDR3 is built from 15 residues. The J segment lost 4 bases and the V segment lost 5 bases, leaving 11 bases of the junction unmatched. DNA for the CDR3: TGTGCCAGCAGCGTCACCGGGACAGCCCGATACGAGCAGTACTTC. Translation: CASSVTGTARYEQYF.

This clonotype was detected a few times. The rearrangement links TRBV20-1 to TRBJ1-2; D might be TRBD1 (5 bases). In germline, CDR1 is DFQATT, CDR2 SNEGSKA (reference sequence). The CDR3 has 14 amino acids. V was shortened by 5 bases and J by 5 bases, with 18 bases between the two germline ends. The CDR3 DNA sequence: TGCAGTGCTGGGGCATTAGCGGAGTATTATGGCTACACCTTC. Encoded protein: CSAGALAEYYGYTF.

The chain carries TRBV20-1 and TRBJ1-1, with D possibly TRBD1 on 6 matching bases. Trimming cost V 0 bases and J 0 bases, with 14 bases left between them. CDR3 length equals 16 residues. Germline CDR1 is DFQATT and CDR2 is SNEGSKA (reference sequence). Here the CDR3 reads CSARDPPAGVNTEAFF. The CDR3 DNA reads as TGCAGTGCTAGAGACCCGCCCGCAGGGGTGAACACTGAAGCTTTCTTT.

This clonotype was picked up a small number of times. The J gene is TRBJ2-3, the V gene TRBV4-3, with D unclear. Germline-derived CDR1 and CDR2 are LGHNA and YSLEER. The ends were cut back, 0 bases at V and 1 base at J, with 11 bases in the middle. The CDR3 runs to 16 residues. Here the CDR3 DNA reads TGCGCCAGCAGCCAAGATAGAGCCTCGGGCACAGATACGCAGTATTTT. Encoded protein: CASSQDRASGTDTQYF.